This T cell receptor beta chain appears in the sequencing data of a study of blood T cell repertoires in COVID-19. Overall study: T cells, B-cell-depleted T cells, or PBMCs provided the cDNA or gDNA that served as material.

J gave up 2 bases and V 4 bases, and 2 bases lay outside the gene matches. This CDR3 has 13 residues. Per the germline V gene, CDR1 is SGHRS and CDR2 is YFSETQ. Here immunoSEQ multiplex PCR was the method, and the copy in TCRdb shows in-frame clones only, minus some. The sample carries under 250,000 clones, around 90% recorded once. The chain has TRBV5-1 and TRBJ2-7; 8 positions agree with TRBD1. The TCR sequence derives from a woman under 40 with acute COVID-19. The sequencing input was PBMCs or T cells enriched from blood (not recorded which). CDR3 bases: TGCGCCAGCAGCGCACAGGGGGCCTACGAGCAGTACTTC. Protein product: CASSAQGAYEQYF.